This T cell receptor beta chain was retrieved from a study of blood T cell repertoires in COVID-19. Turning to the study itself: Whether acute or convalescent, the COVID-19 samples came from the United States, Italy and Spain. PBMCs, B-cell-depleted T cells, or T cells were the source of the cDNA or gDNA that made up the material.

In the source study's methods: Using reference gene primer amplification, nucleated cell counts were estimated. TCRdb keeps only in-frame clones here, not all; method: immunoSEQ multiplex PCR. That table supplies the V and J calls and clone size; D and trimming were determined from the DNA. The data show more than 300,000 clones, with 88% seen just once and approximately 7.4% held by the top ten. During active infection, Seattle patients enrolled and were then monitored through disease. Germline CDR1 reads LGHDT; CDR2 reads YNNKEL (reference sequence). This CDR3 comprises 17 residues. V lost 0 bases, J lost 3 bases, and 17 bases lay in between.

The sequence came from a woman in her 70s with COVID-19, enrolled during active disease. The chain employs TRBV3-1 (or the pseudogene TRBV3-2) and TRBJ1-1; D not resolved. Sequenced: peripheral blood. This CDR3 is CASSQEAQEELDTEAFF. Written as DNA, the CDR3 is TGTGCCAGCAGCCAAGAGGCGCAGGAAGAACTGGACACTGAAGCTTTCTTT.